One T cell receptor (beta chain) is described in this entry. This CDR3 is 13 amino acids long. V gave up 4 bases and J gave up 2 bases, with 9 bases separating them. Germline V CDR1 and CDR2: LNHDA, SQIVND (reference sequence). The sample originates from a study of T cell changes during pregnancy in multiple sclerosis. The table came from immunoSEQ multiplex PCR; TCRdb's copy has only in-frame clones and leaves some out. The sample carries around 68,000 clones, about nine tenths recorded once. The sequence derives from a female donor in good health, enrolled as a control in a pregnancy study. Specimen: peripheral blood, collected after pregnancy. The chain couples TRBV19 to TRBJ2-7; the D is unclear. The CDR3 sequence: CASSTEATYEQYF. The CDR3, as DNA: TGTGCCAGTAGTACTGAGGCTACCTACGAGCAGTACTTC.